Listed here are 25 T cell receptor delta chains from one sample, sequenced in a study of gamma-delta T cells after stem cell transplantation. TCRdb re-identified clones in the RT-PCR reads via CATT. The sample yields some 1,300 delta-chain clones, about 5% seen once. Sequencing was performed on gamma-delta T cells. All receptors come from a human donor. It is not recorded whose cells these are; they may come from a transplant donor.

This clone was detected only a few times. The chain recombines TRDV1 with TRDJ3; TRDD3 matches 13 bases. CDR3 size: 24 residues. The J segment lost 0 bases and the V segment lost 1 base, leaving 15 bases of the junction unmatched. Germline CDR1 reads TSWWSYY; CDR2 reads QGS. The CDR3 sequence: CALGEPPSWYWGIRASWDTRQMFF. In DNA form, the CDR3 reads TGTGCTCTTGGGGAACCCCCCTCCTGGTACTGGGGGATACGCGCCTCCTGGGACACCCGACAGATGTTTTTC.

This clone was seen a handful of times. For this DNA, TCRdb reports the protein of a much larger clone, which diverges at residue 4, most likely from a read error; the protein presented here is translated directly from the DNA. This chain connects TRDV2 to TRDJ1; 9 bases match TRDD3. This CDR3 has 22 amino acids. Germline CDR1 reads GEAIGNYY; CDR2 reads EKD. CDR3 DNA: TGTGCCTGTGGCACCGTAAGTGAAAACACTGGGGGACTCCACCCGTACACCGATAAACTCATCTTT. Protein product: CACGTVSENTGGLHPYTDKLIF.

This clone has more than one count but fewer than ten. Given a much more abundant clone one base away, this may be a read error. This sample also contains other DNA sequences that code for the same CDR3. The chain links TRDV2 to TRDJ1, with a weak D call TRDD3 (7 bases). The CDR3 runs 19 residues. V was clipped by 3 bases and J by 0 bases, with 25 bases between them. In germline, CDR1 is GEAIGNYY, CDR2 EKD. The CDR3 loop reads CACDFLASSVLGDTDKLIF. The DNA for the CDR3 is TGTGCCTGTGACTTTTTAGCTTCCTCCGTGCTGGGGGACACCGATAAACTCATCTTT.

This clone has more than one count but fewer than ten. A far larger clone is off by one base, so a read error is likely. The genes are TRDV2 and TRDJ1; 11 positions agree with TRDD3. The length of the CDR3 is 20 residues. Germline V lookup: CDR1 GEAIGNYY, CDR2 EKD. CDR3 bases: TGTGCCTGTGACACCGTCTCCTACCGTTCTACTGGGGGATATGACGATAAACCCATCTTT. This translates into CACDTVSYRSTGGYDDKPIF.

Note on this clone: The protein held in TCRdb is that of a much larger clone and does not match this DNA's translation at residue 7, likely because of a read error; the protein shown is translated from the DNA. This rearrangement joins TRDV2 to TRDJ1; D is uncertain. The CDR3 consists of 17 residues. Trimming removed 0 bases from V and 0 bases from J, with 16 bases in between. Germline V CDR1 and CDR2: GEAIGNYY, EKD. CDR3 nucleotides: TGTGCCTGTGACACCATAAAAGGCGGGACGCACACCGATAAACTCATCTTT. It is translated as CACDTIKGGTHTDKLIF.

This clone was seen more than once but under ten times. This chain connects TRDV2 to TRDJ1; the match to TRDD3 covers 8 bases. J gave up 0 bases and V 4 bases, and 9 bases lay outside the gene matches. Germline V gene lookup returns CDR1 GEAIGNYY and CDR2 EKD. CDR3 length equals 16 residues. CDR3 protein: CACDRLGDPDTDKLIF. CDR3 in DNA: TGTGCCTGTGATAGGCTGGGGGACCCAGACACCGATAAACTCATCTTT.

This clone was detected a few times. For this DNA, TCRdb reports the protein of a much larger clone, which diverges at residue 3, most likely from a read error; the protein presented here is translated directly from the DNA. The chain employs TRDV2 and TRDJ3, with 8 bases identical to TRDD3. This CDR3 has 18 amino acids. From germline, CDR1 is GEAIGNYY and CDR2 EKD. The CDR3 protein is CARDMTGGVSWDTRQMFF. The CDR3 DNA is TGTGCCCGTGACATGACTGGGGGCGTCTCCTGGGACACCCGACAGATGTTTTTC.

In its sample, this clone is large (0.1 to 1%). This same CDR3 is encoded by further DNA sequences in the sample. The gene calls are TRDV2 and TRDJ1; 8 nucleotides line up with TRDD3. Germline CDR1 is GEAIGNYY and CDR2 is EKD. Unmatched junction bases numbered 15, after V lost 4 bases and J lost 0 bases. CDR3 size: 18 residues. The CDR3 DNA follows: TGTGCCTGTGATACTATCCGCGGGGCTGGGGGAGACACCGATAAACTCATCTTT. Translation gives CACDTIRGAGGDTDKLIF.

This clone was observed a few times. This probably arose from a read error, given a far larger clone one base away. The same CDR3 can be traced to other DNA sequences in this sample. The genes are TRDV2 and TRDJ1; 9 bases fit TRDD3. Germline CDR1 reads GEAIGNYY; CDR2 reads EKD. The CDR3 is made up of 18 amino acids. CDR3 amino acids: CACDTVTGGESYTDKLIF. DNA for the CDR3: TGTGCCTGTGACACCGTGACTGGGGGAGAATCATACACCGATAAGCTCATCTTT.

This clone has just a few counts. A far larger clone is a single base away, which makes a read error likely. This same CDR3 is encoded by further DNA sequences in the sample. The J gene is TRDJ1, the V gene TRDV2; 9 positions match TRDD3. The CDR3 runs to 16 residues. Looked up from germline, CDR1 is GEAIGNYY and CDR2 is EKD. V was pared by 3 bases and J by 4 bases, with 11 bases of the junction left unmatched. CDR3 sequence (DNA): TGTGCCTGTGACTCCTTACTGGGGGACCATCACGATAAACTCATCTTT. Translated, it gives CACDSLLGDHHDKLIF.

Notes on this clone: A far larger clone is one nucleotide away, so this likely arose from a read error. Other DNA sequences in the sample encode the same CDR3. This chain uses TRDV2 with TRDJ1; D gene ambiguous. Germline V gene lookup returns CDR1 GEAIGNYY and CDR2 EKD. This CDR3 comprises 17 residues. The CDR3 loop reads CACDTIEGGTHTDKLIF. For the CDR3, the DNA is TGTGCCTGCGACACCATAGAAGGCGGGACGCACACCGATAAACTCATCTTT.

The chain recombines TRDV2 with TRDJ1, with 7 bases identical to TRDD3. This CDR3 is 16 amino acids long. With V trimmed by 0 bases and J by 0 bases, 6 bases remained unmatched. Germline CDR1 reads GEAIGNYY; CDR2 reads EKD. CDR3 amino acids: CACDTVGDSYTDKLIF. DNA of the CDR3: TGTGCCTGTGACACCGTGGGGGACTCGTACACCGATAAACTCATCTTT.

This clone is deemed large. The CDR3 coding sequence is TGTGCCTGTGACACCTGGGGGGACCGCTCCTGGGACACCCGACAGATGTTTTTC. The encoded protein is CACDTWGDRSWDTRQMFF. The chain joins TRDV2 to TRDJ3; maybe TRDD3 (6 bases). This CDR3 spans 18 amino acids. Trimming took off 0 bases at V and 0 bases at J, with 11 bases between the two ends. CDR1 is GEAIGNYY and CDR2 is EKD in the germline V gene.

This clone was observed a few times. A far more abundant clone sits one base away, making this likely a read error. The sample holds other DNA sequences that translate to the same CDR3. V usage is TRDV2 and J usage is TRDJ1; 9 positions agree with TRDD3. The CDR3 has 18 amino acids. CDR1 GEAIGNYY and CDR2 EKD come from the germline V gene. Here the CDR3 reads CACDPLLGDRKYTDKLIF. The CDR3 DNA reads TGTGCGTGTGACCCCTTACTGGGGGACAGGAAGTACACCGATAAACTCATCTTT.

This clone turned up a few times. This chain uses TRDV2 with TRDJ1, with D possibly being TRDD3 (5 bases). Germline loops: CDR1 GEAIGNYY, CDR2 EKD. The CDR3 has 14 amino acids. The germline V and J ends were trimmed by 0 bases and 2 bases, with 9 bases remaining between them. The CDR3 DNA sequence: TGTGCCTGTGACACCGTTACTGGAACCGATAAACTCATCTTT. Translated: CACDTVTGTDKLIF.

This clone was recorded a few times. The TCRdb record carries a much larger clone's protein, which differs from this DNA's translation at residue 7; a read error is the likely cause, and the protein listed here is the DNA translation. The V call is TRDV2, the J call TRDJ3; 10 bases are shared with TRDD3. Germline V gene lookup returns CDR1 GEAIGNYY and CDR2 EKD. The J segment lost 4 bases and the V segment lost 3 bases, leaving 11 bases of the junction unmatched. This CDR3 is 19 amino acids long. CDR3 nucleotide sequence: TGTGCCTGTGACTCCGTACCGGGGGATACGCGATGGGACACCCGACAGATGTTTTTC. It is translated as CACDSVPGDTRWDTRQMFF.

This clone was seen a few times. The chain is built from TRDV2 and TRDJ3, with D uncertain. From germline, CDR1 is GEAIGNYY and CDR2 EKD. The length of the CDR3 is 19 residues. Trimming cost V 0 bases and J 4 bases, with 18 bases left between them. The CDR3 sequence: CACDTTADPLKWDTRQMFF. DNA of the CDR3: TGTGCCTGTGACACCACGGCGGATCCCCTCAAGTGGGACACCCGACAGATGTTTTTC.

This clone was recorded a few times. Only one base separates this from a far larger clonotype, so it likely reflects a read error. The chain employs TRDV2 and TRDJ3; possibly TRDD3 for D (5 bases). Germline loops: CDR1 GEAIGNYY, CDR2 EKD. Trimming took 5 bases from V and 0 from J, leaving 22 bases between them. The CDR3 sequence is 20 residues long. CDR3 coding DNA: TGTGCCTGTGGCACGGTCAAGGGGGGTGTAAGCTCCTGGGACACCCGACAGATGTTTTTC. It encodes CACGTVKGGVSSWDTRQMFF.

Turning to this clone: The protein held in TCRdb is that of a much larger clone and does not match this DNA's translation at residue 7, likely because of a read error; the protein shown is translated from the DNA. The rearrangement links TRDV2 to TRDJ1; 11 bases line up with TRDD3. This CDR3 contains 17 residues. Germline loops: CDR1 GEAIGNYY, CDR2 EKD. The J segment lost 4 bases and the V segment lost 4 bases, leaving 13 bases of the junction unmatched. The CDR3 reads CACEGLSGGYANDKLIF. As DNA, the CDR3 is TGTGCCTGTGAGGGCCTCAGTGGGGGATACGCAAACGATAAACTCATCTTT.

This clone came up a few times. This probably arose from a read error, given a far larger clone one base away. Other DNA sequences in the sample encode the same CDR3. V and J are TRDV2 and TRDJ1; TRDD3 matches 13 bases. The J segment lost 4 bases and the V segment lost 0 bases, leaving 16 bases of the junction unmatched. The germline gives CDR1 GEAIGNYY, CDR2 EKD. The CDR3 spans 20 residues. This chain's CDR3 is CACDTVPHTGGYGGLDKLIF. CDR3 nucleotide sequence: TGTGCCTGTGACACCGTGCCTCATACTGGGGGATACGGTGGGCTCGATAAACTCATCTTT.

The sample holds a few counts of this clone. Being one base from a much bigger clone, this may be a read error. The same CDR3 can be traced to other DNA sequences in this sample. This rearrangement joins TRDV2 to TRDJ1; D is possibly TRDD3 (6 bases). Germline V gene data show CDR1 as GEAIGNYY and CDR2 as EKD. The CDR3 contains 15 residues. V lost 3 bases, J lost 3 bases, and 16 bases lay in between. The DNA of the CDR3 is TGTGCCTGTGACGTACTAGGGGATCGGGCCGATAAACTCATCTTT. Its protein product is CACDVLGDRADKLIF.

Worth noting for this clone: A far larger clone is off by one base, so a read error is likely. Other nucleotide sequences from this sample produce the same CDR3. V and J are TRDV2 and TRDJ3, with 8 bases matching TRDD3. The CDR3 contains 18 residues. Germline V gene lookup returns CDR1 GEAIGNYY and CDR2 EKD. Written as DNA, the CDR3 is TGCGCCTGTGACATGACTGGGGGCGTCTCCTGGGACACCCGACAGATGTTTTTC. Translating gives CACDMTGGVSWDTRQMFF.

Comments on this clone: The TCRdb record carries a much larger clone's protein, which differs from this DNA's translation at residue 21; a read error is the likely cause, and the protein listed here is the DNA translation. The chain has TRDV2 and TRDJ1; 8 nucleotides line up with TRDD3. Germline V gene sequence: CDR1 GEAIGNYY, CDR2 EKD. This CDR3 is 22 amino acids long. CDR3 DNA: TGTGCCTGTGACACCGTTCATCCTACTCGGTTGGGGGATGGAAAGCTCAACGATAAACTCACCTTT. This gives the protein CACDTVHPTRLGDGKLNDKLTF.

A word on this clone: TCRdb attributes to this sequence the protein of a much larger clone, which differs from the DNA translation at residue 4; a read error is likely, and the protein displayed is translated from the DNA. The chain combines TRDV2 with TRDJ1, with 7 nucleotides matching TRDD3. The CDR3 is 16 amino acids. V shed 6 bases and J 0 bases; nucleotides not matched to a gene: 12. From germline, CDR1 is GEAIGNYY and CDR2 EKD. CDR3 sequence (DNA): TGTGCCTGTAAACCGGTGGGGGACATCGACACCGATAAACTCATCTTT. Residues: CACKPVGDIDTDKLIF.

Of note for this clone: Different DNA sequences within this sample yield the same CDR3. This chain uses TRDV2 with TRDJ1; D ambiguous. V was clipped by 0 bases and J by 7 bases, with 8 bases between them. The CDR3 has 12 amino acids. The germline gives CDR1 GEAIGNYY, CDR2 EKD. The CDR3 nucleotides read TGTGCCTGTGACACCGGAGCCGCTAAACTCATCTTT. Amino acids: CACDTGAAKLIF.